One and the same sample provided the 18 T cell receptor beta chains below, sequenced in a study of Ad26.COV2.S vaccination and SARS-CoV-2 variants. Sequencing used immunoSEQ multiplex PCR; TCRdb keeps in-frame clones, though not all of them. The table includes fewer than 900,000 clones, about 90% detected once. The treatment here: some 20 received Ad26.COV2.S at low or high dose, single or two shots; roughly five received placebo; per-sample allocation not given. Specimens were obtained on day 63 following the first vaccine or placebo injection. The specimen was peripheral blood, collected in a trial of Ad26.COV2.S vaccine versus placebo. The receptor set was obtained from a person aged 18-65 years who received the Ad26.COV2.S COVID-19 vaccine or a placebo.

DNA of the CDR3: TGTGCCAGCAGTGATGCGGGGGTCCCAGAGAATGAAAAACTGTTTTTT. This encodes CASSDAGVPENEKLFF. V and J are TRBV2 and TRBJ1-4, with a possible D match to TRBD1 (5 bases). The germline V and J ends were trimmed by 3 bases and 5 bases, with 16 bases remaining between them. The CDR3 is made up of 16 amino acids. Germline assignment: CDR1 SNHLY and CDR2 FYNNEI.

The chain recombines TRBV11-2 with TRBJ2-5; 10 nucleotides match TRBD2. Per germline, CDR1 SGHAT and CDR2 FQNNGV. The CDR3 contains 16 residues. The J segment lost 5 bases and the V segment lost 6 bases, leaving 12 bases of the junction unmatched. CDR3 sequence: CASRPTSGNWGETQYF. The CDR3 DNA reads as TGTGCCAGCAGGCCAACTAGCGGGAATTGGGGGGAGACCCAGTACTTC.

In nucleotides, the CDR3 is TGTGCCAGCAGTTCCAGGGGCGGCGGGAGGGCCTACAATGAGCAGTTCTTC. This codes for CASSSRGGGRAYNEQFF. V is TRBV7-2 and J is TRBJ2-1; TRBD2 aligns across 9 bases. Trimming took 6 bases from V and 2 from J; bases not matched to a gene: 11. The CDR3 is 17 amino acids. CDR1 SGHTA and CDR2 FQGNSA come from the germline V gene.

V is TRBV12-5 and J is TRBJ2-5; D unresolved. V lost 6 bases and J 0 bases, leaving 8 bases between the germline ends. The germline V gene encodes CDR1 LGHNT and CDR2 FRNRAP. The CDR3 covers 13 residues. CDR3 sequence reads: CASGQSNQETQYF. As DNA, the CDR3 is TGTGCTAGTGGACAGTCCAACCAAGAGACCCAGTACTTC.

A single count supports this clone. The CDR3: CASRTTVKSSYNEQFF. The CDR3 DNA reads as TGCGCCAGCAGGACGACAGTAAAAAGCTCCTACAATGAGCAGTTCTTC. This chain links TRBV5-1 with TRBJ2-1, with D perhaps TRBD1 (5 bases). V lost 5 bases and J lost 0, with 15 bases in between. The germline V gene has CDR1 SGHRS and CDR2 YFSETQ. This CDR3 has 16 amino acids.

This chain uses TRBV7-9 with TRBJ1-4, with TRBD1 matching over 7 bases. The CDR3 consists of 14 residues. V dropped 5 bases and J dropped 7; count of bases not matched to a gene: 7. Germline V gives CDR1 SEHNR, CDR2 FQNEAQ (reference sequence). The DNA for the CDR3 is TGTGCCAGCAGCCAACAGGGGAGTTTTGAAAAACTGTTTTTT. Encoded protein: CASSQQGSFEKLFF.

This chain connects TRBV11-1 to TRBJ1-3, with TRBD1 as a possible D gene (5 bases). V gave up 5 bases and J gave up 2 bases, with 10 bases separating them. The germline V gene has CDR1 SGHAT and CDR2 FQDESV (reference sequence). This CDR3 has 14 amino acids. CDR3 DNA sequence: TGTGCCAGCAGCCCTGGGACTGCTGGAAACACCATATATTTT. It translates to CASSPGTAGNTIYF.

This rearrangement joins TRBV9 to TRBJ2-1; the D is unclear. This CDR3 spans 14 amino acids. Germline V lookup: CDR1 SGDLS, CDR2 YYNGEE. Trimming left V 0 bases short and J 10 bases short, with 14 bases between. The CDR3 reads CASSVVGFPTEQFF. As DNA, the CDR3 is TGTGCCAGCAGCGTAGTGGGCTTCCCCACGGAGCAGTTCTTC.

The chain joins TRBV7-2 to TRBJ2-2; 10 positions agree with TRBD2. Germline CDR1 SGHTA, CDR2 FQGNSA. J was trimmed by 1 base and V by 4 bases; bases with no gene match: 3. This CDR3 comprises 16 residues. CDR3 protein: CASSSLAGRNTGELFF. The CDR3 nucleotides read TGTGCCAGCAGCTCACTAGCGGGAAGGAACACCGGGGAGCTGTTTTTT.

The V gene is TRBV19, the J gene TRBJ1-5; no clear D. Germline V gene lookup returns CDR1 LNHDA and CDR2 SQIVND (reference sequence). V was trimmed by 5 bases and J by 0 bases, leaving 5 bases between them. The CDR3 sequence is 13 residues long. CDR3 nucleotides: TGTGCCAGTAGTTCATTTAGCAATCAGCCCCAGCATTTT. It yields the protein CASSSFSNQPQHF.

This rearrangement joins TRBV13 to TRBJ2-1; the D gene is possibly TRBD2 (5 bases). In germline, CDR1 is PRHDT, CDR2 FYEKMQ (reference sequence). The CDR3 consists of 14 residues. The V end lost 5 bases, the J end lost 0 bases, and 8 bases lay between the germline ends. CDR3 in DNA: TGTGCCAGCAGCGGACTCTTCTCCTACAATGAGCAGTTCTTC. It yields the protein CASSGLFSYNEQFF.

This clone was observed a handful of times. The chain is built from TRBV5-6 and TRBJ2-1, with D unclear. This CDR3 has 14 amino acids. Germline loops: CDR1 SGHDT, CDR2 YYEEEE. V lost 0 bases to trimming and J lost 8 bases, with 12 bases between them. The CDR3 DNA reads as TGTGCCAGCAGCTTGGGGACCCCTATGGATGAGCAGTTCTTC. This encodes CASSLGTPMDEQFF.

The CDR3 DNA is TGTGCCAGCAGCCGGACCGGGGGGTCCTCCTACAATGAGCAGTTCTTC. Translation gives CASSRTGGSSYNEQFF. The genes are TRBV7-6 and TRBJ2-1; TRBD2 aligns across 7 bases. Trimming took 5 bases from V and 0 from J; bases not matched to a gene: 7. The CDR3 runs to 16 residues. The germline CDR1 and CDR2 sequences are SGHVS and FNYEAQ.

The chain links TRBV7-9 to TRBJ1-3, with 9 bases fitting TRBD1. Trimming at V came to 5 bases and at J to 1 base, leaving 12 bases not matched to a gene. The CDR3 covers 18 residues. CDR1 is SEHNR, CDR2 FQNEAQ, per germline (reference sequence). CDR3 nucleotides: TGTGCCAGCAGCACCTCCGGGACAGGGAGAAATTCTGGAAACACCATATATTTT. Protein product: CASSTSGTGRNSGNTIYF.

The chain is built from TRBV30 and TRBJ1-2; D is ambiguous. V dropped 5 bases and J dropped 0 bases, with 13 bases sitting between them. The CDR3 is made up of 14 amino acids. Germline loops: CDR1 GTSNPN, CDR2 SVGIG (reference sequence). This chain's CDR3 is CAWAGRASNYGYTF. For the CDR3, the DNA is TGTGCCTGGGCTGGGAGAGCTTCTAACTATGGCTACACCTTC.

This chain joins TRBV2 and TRBJ2-3; TRBD1 might be the D (5 bases). Germline V lookup: CDR1 SNHLY, CDR2 FYNNEI. CDR3 length equals 14 residues. V was cut by 10 bases and J by 0 bases, with 14 bases left in between. In DNA form, the CDR3 reads TGTGCCACCACACGGACAACTAGCACAGATACGCAGTATTTT. Protein sequence: CATTRTTSTDTQYF.

V gene TRBV7-2 combines with J gene TRBJ2-3; the D is unclear. The V and J ends lost 5 bases and 1 base respectively, with 16 bases between them. Germline assignment: CDR1 SGHTA and CDR2 FQGNSA. This CDR3 is built from 16 residues. The CDR3 sequence: CASSIGIGGRTDTQYF. The CDR3, as DNA: TGTGCCAGCAGCATAGGGATCGGCGGACGCACAGATACGCAGTATTTT.

This clone was seen only once. V usage is TRBV3-1 (or the pseudogene TRBV3-2) and J usage is TRBJ2-5; TRBD1 matches 7 bases. Germline V gives CDR1 LGHDT, CDR2 YNNKEL (reference sequence). This CDR3 comprises 14 residues. Trimming took 0 bases from V and 7 from J; bases not matched to a gene: 5. The CDR3 DNA reads TGTGCCAGCAGCCAAGAGGTGGACAGGAGGACCCAGTACTTC. Translated, it gives CASSQEVDRRTQYF.